The clone carrying this T cell receptor (beta chain) was seen a handful of times. Its antigen is unknown. Sequencing used immunoSEQ multiplex PCR; TCRdb keeps in-frame clones, though not all of them. Among tens of thousands of clones listed, 91% were seen once. The data derive from a study of graft-versus-host responses after intestinal transplantation. Germline V gives CDR1 MNHNS, CDR2 SASEGT. V lost 3 bases, J lost 5 bases, and 2 bases lay in between. This CDR3 contains 11 residues. The V and J genes are TRBV6-1 and TRBJ1-5, with D uncertain. This TCR derives from a human donor who received an intestinal transplant. The material sequenced was unstimulated CD8+ T cells sorted from spleen or lymph node cells, taken before intestinal transplant. The CDR3 sequence: CASSDYQPQHF. The CDR3 bases are TGTGCCAGCAGTGACTATCAGCCCCAGCATTTT.